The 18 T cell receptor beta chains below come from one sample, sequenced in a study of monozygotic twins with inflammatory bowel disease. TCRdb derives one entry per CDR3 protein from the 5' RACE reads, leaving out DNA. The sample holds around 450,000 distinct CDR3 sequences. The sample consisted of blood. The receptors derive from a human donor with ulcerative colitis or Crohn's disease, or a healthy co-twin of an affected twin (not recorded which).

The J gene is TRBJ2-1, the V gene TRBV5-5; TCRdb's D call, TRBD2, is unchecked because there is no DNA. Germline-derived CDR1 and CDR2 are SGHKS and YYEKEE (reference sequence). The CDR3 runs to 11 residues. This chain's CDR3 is CASRGRNEQFF.

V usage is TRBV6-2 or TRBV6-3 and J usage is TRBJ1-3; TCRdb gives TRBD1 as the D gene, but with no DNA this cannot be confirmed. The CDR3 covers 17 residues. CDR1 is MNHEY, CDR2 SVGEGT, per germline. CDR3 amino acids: CASSFPHGLVSGNTIYF.

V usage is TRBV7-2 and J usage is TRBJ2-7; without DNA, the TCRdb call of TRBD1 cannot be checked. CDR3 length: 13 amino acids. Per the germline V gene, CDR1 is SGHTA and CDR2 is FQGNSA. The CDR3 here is CPQETPGAYEQYF. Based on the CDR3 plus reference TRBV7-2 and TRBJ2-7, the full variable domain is GAGVSQSPSNKVTEKGKDVELRCDPISGHTALYWYRQSLGQGLEFLIYFQGNSAPDKSGLPSDRFSAERTGGSVSTLTIQRTQQEDSAVYLCPQETPGAYEQYFGPGTRLTVT.

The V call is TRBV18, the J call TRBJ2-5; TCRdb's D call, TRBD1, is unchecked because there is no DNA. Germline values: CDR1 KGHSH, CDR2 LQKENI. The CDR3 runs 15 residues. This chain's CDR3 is CASSPLQGDQETQYF.

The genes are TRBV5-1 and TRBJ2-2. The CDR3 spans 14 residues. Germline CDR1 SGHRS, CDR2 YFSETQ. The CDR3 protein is CASSLDRDTGELFF.

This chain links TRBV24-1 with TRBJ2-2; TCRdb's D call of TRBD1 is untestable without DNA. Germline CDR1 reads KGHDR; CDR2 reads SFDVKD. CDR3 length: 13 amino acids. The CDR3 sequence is CATSGPGSGELFF.

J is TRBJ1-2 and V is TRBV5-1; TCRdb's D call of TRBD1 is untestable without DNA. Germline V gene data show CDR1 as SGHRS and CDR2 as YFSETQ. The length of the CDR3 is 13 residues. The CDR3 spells CASSLEGSRGYTF.

Here the CDR3 reads CASSYGVRTQYF. This chain links TRBV6-2 or TRBV6-3 with TRBJ2-3. The CDR3 has 12 residues. Germline V CDR1 and CDR2: MNHEY, SVGEGT.

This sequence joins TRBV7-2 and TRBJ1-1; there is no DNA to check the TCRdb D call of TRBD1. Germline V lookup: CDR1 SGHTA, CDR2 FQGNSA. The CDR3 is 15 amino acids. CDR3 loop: CASSRFTGANTEAFF.

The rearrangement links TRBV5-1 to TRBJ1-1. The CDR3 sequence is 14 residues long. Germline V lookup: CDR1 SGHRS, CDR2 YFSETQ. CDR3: CASSLETLNTEAFF.

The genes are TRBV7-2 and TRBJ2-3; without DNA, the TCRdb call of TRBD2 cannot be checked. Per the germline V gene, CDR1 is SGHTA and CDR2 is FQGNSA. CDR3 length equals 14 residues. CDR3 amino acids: CAISLAGGPYTQYF.

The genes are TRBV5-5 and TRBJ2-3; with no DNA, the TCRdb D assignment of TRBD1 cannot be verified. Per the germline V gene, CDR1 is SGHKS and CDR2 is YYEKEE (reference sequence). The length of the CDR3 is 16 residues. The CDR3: CASGSTVGQGTDTQYF.

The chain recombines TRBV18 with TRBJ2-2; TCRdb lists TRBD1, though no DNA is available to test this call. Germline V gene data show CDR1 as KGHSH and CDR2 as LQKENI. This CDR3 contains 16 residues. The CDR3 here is CASSPPAPGVSGELFF.

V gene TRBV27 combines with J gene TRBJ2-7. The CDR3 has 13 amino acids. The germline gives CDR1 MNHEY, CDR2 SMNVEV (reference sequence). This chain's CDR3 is CASSGQGPLEQYF.

This chain's CDR3 is CASSFFTGDGYTF. This chain links TRBV5-1 with TRBJ1-2; no DNA is available, so the TRBD1 call from TCRdb remains unchecked. Germline V lookup: CDR1 SGHRS, CDR2 YFSETQ. The CDR3 totals 13 residues.

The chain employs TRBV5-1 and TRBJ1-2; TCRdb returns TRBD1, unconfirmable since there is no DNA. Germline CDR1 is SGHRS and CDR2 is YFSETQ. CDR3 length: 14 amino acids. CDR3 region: CASSFTQGSYGYTF.

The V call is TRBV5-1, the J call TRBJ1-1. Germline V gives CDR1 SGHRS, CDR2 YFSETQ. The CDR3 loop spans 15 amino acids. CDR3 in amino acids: CASSLEGGLRTEAFF.

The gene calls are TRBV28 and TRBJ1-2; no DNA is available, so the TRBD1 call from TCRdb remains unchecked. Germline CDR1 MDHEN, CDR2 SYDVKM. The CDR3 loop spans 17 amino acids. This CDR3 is CASSSRSGGPRAYGYTF.